The count of the clone carrying this T cell receptor beta chain is one. These data come from a study of cytomegalovirus exposure and HLA in healthy donors. Germline V gene lookup returns CDR1 SEHNR and CDR2 FQNEAQ (reference sequence). Trimming pared 0 bases from V and 6 bases from J, leaving 18 bases between. The CDR3 totals 16 residues. Primers: 60 Vbeta forward and 13 Jbeta reverse. Libraries were prepared by immunoSEQ multiplex PCR; TCRdb keeps only in-frame clonotypes and omits some of them. The repertoire holds about 130,000 clones, with roughly 77% as singletons. V is TRBV7-9 and J is TRBJ2-7; D may be TRBD2 (6 bases). The TCR originated in a woman in her thirties or forties in good health and CMV-seropositive. Sequencing was performed on PBMCs. CDR3 amino acids: CASSLAGDSLYAEQYF. DNA for the CDR3: TGTGCCAGCAGCTTAGCTGGGGACTCCCTATATGCCGAGCAGTACTTC.